This is a list of T cell receptor beta chains from one sample in a study of blood T cell repertoires in COVID-19. Assay: immunoSEQ multiplex PCR; the TCRdb copy retains only in-frame clones and omits some. In the table there are over 350,000 clones, 90% to 95% of which are singletons. The sequenced sample was PBMCs or T cells enriched from blood (not recorded which). Source of these receptors: a middle-aged woman who had been exposed to COVID-19. Both conserved end residues are part of each CDR3. D genes are given only for firm matches. Clone size appears in some rows only: once, few, many, or a class for an expanded clone.

d_call | clone_size | j_call | v_call | cdr3_nt | cdr3_aa
TRBD1 | NA | TRBJ1-2 | TRBV5-1 | TGCGCCAGCAGCGAGGGACAGGGGGGCGGCTACACCTTC | CASSEGQGGGYTF
NA | NA | TRBJ1-2 | TRBV6-2/TRBV6-3 | TGTGCCAGCAGCCCCACGCCCGGGACACGCTATGGCTACACCTTC | CASSPTPGTRYGYTF
TRBD2 | NA | TRBJ2-2 | TRBV7-6 | TGTGCCAGCAGCTTAAGGACTAGCGGGGGTTTGTTTTTT | CASSLRTSGGLFF
NA | few | TRBJ2-3 | TRBV7-9 | TGTGCCAGCAGTTCAACTGGGGGACTCCCCCACCCCACAGATACGCAGTATTTT | CASSSTGGLPHPTDTQYF
NA | NA | TRBJ1-2 | TRBV7-2 | TGTGCCAGCAGCCTCCAAGGGGGGGCGGGAGGCTACACCTTC | CASSLQGGAGGYTF
NA | NA | TRBJ1-3 | TRBV30 | TGTGCCTGGAGTGTACAGCACCCAGGGGTAACGTTCTCTGGAAACACCATATATTTT | CAWSVQHPGVTFSGNTIYF
TRBD1 | NA | TRBJ2-7 | TRBV11-3 | TGTGCCAGCAGCTCTCCGGGACAGACCTACGAGCAGTACTTC | CASSSPGQTYEQYF
TRBD1 | NA | TRBJ1-1 | TRBV19 | TGTGCCAGGCACATCGGACAGGTGTGGGGTATCGCTGAAGCTTTCTTT | CARHIGQVWGIAEAFF
TRBD1 | once | TRBJ2-3 | TRBV11-2 | TGTGCCAGCAGCCCTCAGGGGGCCACAGATACGCAGTATTTT | CASSPQGATDTQYF
NA | NA | TRBJ1-1 | TRBV30 | TGTGCCTGGGCCGGGACTACTGAAGCTTTCTTT | CAWAGTTEAFF
NA | NA | TRBJ2-1 | TRBV10-1 | TGCGCCAGCAGTGACGAGGCAAGCTCCTACAATGAGCAGTTCTTC | CASSDEASSYNEQFF
TRBD1 | NA | TRBJ2-2 | TRBV7-2 | TGTGCCAGCAGCTCGAGGGGGCACCTTCGAATCACCGGGGAGCTGTTTTTT | CASSSRGHLRITGELFF
NA | once | TRBJ2-1 | TRBV14 | TGTGCCAGCAGCCAAGCTCTGGAGCTTCGGCAGTTCTTC | CASSQALELRQFF
TRBD1 | NA | TRBJ1-1 | TRBV2 | TGTGCCAGCGTTGGACAGGGAAGGACTGAAGCTTTCTTT | CASVGQGRTEAFF
TRBD1 | NA | TRBJ1-1 | TRBV18 | TGTGCCAGCTCACTAATCGGGACAGGGGGTACTGAAGCTTTCTTT | CASSLIGTGGTEAFF
TRBD1 | NA | TRBJ2-7 | TRBV6-5 | TGTGCCAGCAGGCCGGGACAGCGAGACCTTAGCAAGCAGTACTTC | CASRPGQRDLSKQYF
TRBD1 | NA | TRBJ1-2 | TRBV19 | TGTGCCAGTAGCCGTGGACAGGGGCCCTACTATGGCTACACCTTC | CASSRGQGPYYGYTF
NA | once | TRBJ2-3 | TRBV7-2 | TGTGCCAGCAGCCCTCGACAGCTTACTAGCACAGATACGCAGTATTTT | CASSPRQLTSTDTQYF
NA | NA | TRBJ1-5 | TRBV9 | TGTGCCAGCAGCCCAGACGGAGGTGTCGATCAGCCCCAGCATTTT | CASSPDGGVDQPQHF
NA | NA | TRBJ2-7 | TRBV6-2/TRBV6-3 | TGTGCCAGCAGTTTTCCAGATTTCTCCTACGAGCAGTACTTC | CASSFPDFSYEQYF